Below, one T cell receptor beta chain is given with its context. Its specificity is not known. This specimen comes from a study of OX40 agonist ivuxolimab in advanced cancers. Study summary: Aged roughly 20 to 85 with a mean of approximately 57 years, they were approximately 80% male. Study-level points and caveats: Among T cells, CD8+ cells averaged more expanded clones than CD4+ cells. There were also nonresponders showing low normalized T-cell clonal expansion.

Clones were read by immunoSEQ multiplex PCR, and TCRdb kept only the in-frame ones, dropping some. The data show tens of thousands of clones, 75% to 90% seen once. V lost 2 bases, J lost 0 bases, and 8 bases lay in between. Germline CDR1 is MDHEN and CDR2 is SYDVKM. CDR3 length equals 14 residues. This chain joins TRBV28 and TRBJ2-7, with a possible D match to TRBD2 (5 bases). Sequencing used CD4+ or CD8+ T cells sorted from blood, obtained in a trial of the OX40 agonist ivuxolimab. The sequence derives from an adult with an advanced solid tumor such as melanoma, head and neck, liver or kidney cancer. The CDR3 here is CASSLEGISYEQYF. The CDR3 DNA reads as TGTGCCAGCAGTTTAGAGGGCATCTCCTACGAGCAGTACTTC.